Listed below are T cell receptor beta chains from one sample, sequenced in a study of blood T cell repertoires in COVID-19. TCRdb's table, derived via immunoSEQ multiplex PCR, lists solely in-frame clones and lacks some. Of fewer than 90,000 clones in the sample, roughly 80% are singletons; the top ten hold about 4.2%. The sequenced material came from peripheral blood. The source is a woman between 45 and 65 years old with acute or convalescent COVID-19. Each CDR3 is given with its conserved first and last residue. The D gene is left open where the match is weak. The size of a clone is reported for some rows only, either as once, few or many, or as a class for expanded clones.

J: TRBJ2-5; V: TRBV6-5; D: -; size: -; DNA: TGTGCCAGCGCGAGGGGGCAAGAGACCCAGTACTTC; CDR3: CASARGQETQYF
J: TRBJ1-6; V: TRBV6-5; D: -; size: few; DNA: TGTGCCAGTGGACAATCCTATAATTCACCCCTCCACTTT; CDR3: CASGQSYNSPLHF
J: TRBJ1-1; V: TRBV29-1; D: TRBD1; size: -; DNA: TGCAGCGTTGAGACAGGGTGGGACACTGAAGCTTTCTTT; CDR3: CSVETGWDTEAFF
J: TRBJ2-1; V: TRBV6-5; D: -; size: -; DNA: TGTGCCTGTATCAGGGTTTCCTACAATGAGCAGTTCTTC; CDR3: CACIRVSYNEQFF
J: TRBJ2-5; V: TRBV27; D: TRBD2; size: -; DNA: TGTGCCAGCAGTTTGGGAGCGGGGAGGGAGACCCAGTACTTC; CDR3: CASSLGAGRETQYF
J: TRBJ1-2; V: TRBV20-1; D: -; size: -; DNA: TGCAGTCCGGATTCGGGATCTGGCTACACCTTC; CDR3: CSPDSGSGYTF
J: TRBJ2-3; V: TRBV19; D: -; size: few; DNA: TGTGCCAGTAGCGCTACAGGGATGAGCACAGATACGCAGTATTTT; CDR3: CASSATGMSTDTQYF
J: TRBJ1-2; V: TRBV7-9; D: -; size: few; DNA: TGTGCCAGCAGCTTATGGGCAGGTGGCTACACCTTC; CDR3: CASSLWAGGYTF
J: TRBJ2-3; V: TRBV6-1; D: TRBD1; size: once; DNA: TGTGCCAGCAGTGAAGGTGGACAGGGAGGTGATACGCAGTATTTT; CDR3: CASSEGGQGGDTQYF
J: TRBJ1-2; V: TRBV28; D: TRBD1; size: few; DNA: TGTGCCAGCAGCGGCCGGGACAGACTCAACTATGGCTACACCTTC; CDR3: CASSGRDRLNYGYTF
J: TRBJ1-1; V: TRBV28; D: -; size: -; DNA: TGTGCCAGCAGTTTCATAAAAGGACAGCTGAACACTGAAGCTTTCTTT; CDR3: CASSFIKGQLNTEAFF
J: TRBJ2-4; V: TRBV19; D: TRBD2; size: -; DNA: TGTGCCAGTAGTACCCCCGGCGGGGGGGTAGCCAAAAACATTCAGTACTTC; CDR3: CASSTPGGGVAKNIQYF
J: TRBJ2-3; V: TRBV29-1; D: -; size: -; DNA: TGCAGCGTGTTGTCACTTGGGGGCGGGACAGATACGCAGTATTTT; CDR3: CSVLSLGGGTDTQYF
J: TRBJ1-2; V: TRBV7-8; D: TRBD1; size: -; DNA: TGTGCCAGCAGCCCGGACAGGGGATATGGCTACACCTTC; CDR3: CASSPDRGYGYTF
J: TRBJ1-2; V: TRBV2; D: -; size: -; DNA: TGTGCCAGCCTACGGGGGTTAGGGTTTGGCTACGCCTTC; CDR3: CASLRGLGFGYAF
J: TRBJ2-4; V: TRBV3-1/TRBV3-2; D: TRBD1; size: -; DNA: TGTGCCAGCAGCCTTCAGGGGGAAAACATTCAGTACTTC; CDR3: CASSLQGENIQYF
J: TRBJ1-3; V: TRBV28; D: TRBD1; size: -; DNA: TGTGCCAGCAGTCCAAATCCCGGGACAGGGGGCAACCCCTCTGGAAACACCATATATTTT; CDR3: CASSPNPGTGGNPSGNTIYF
J: TRBJ2-7; V: TRBV29-1; D: -; size: -; DNA: TGCAGCGGGGTCGACTCCAGCTCCTACGAGCAGTACTTC; CDR3: CSGVDSSSYEQYF
J: TRBJ2-7; V: TRBV27; D: TRBD2; size: few; DNA: TGTGCCAGCAGTTTATCGAGCGGGGGGCGCCCCTCCTACGAGCAGTACTTC; CDR3: CASSLSSGGRPSYEQYF
J: TRBJ2-3; V: TRBV5-1; D: TRBD2; size: -; DNA: TGCGCCAGCAGCTTGGGTAAGCGGGGCACACTCTTATCATTT; CDR3: CASSLGKRGTLLSF
J: TRBJ2-2; V: TRBV2; D: TRBD2; size: -; DNA: TGTGCCAGCAGGGTTCGGACTAGTGCGTCCGGGGAGCTGTTTTTT; CDR3: CASRVRTSASGELFF
J: TRBJ1-3; V: TRBV5-6; D: TRBD1; size: -; DNA: TGTGCCAGCAGCTTGTTAGGACAGGGGTTCTCTGGAAACACCATATATTTT; CDR3: CASSLLGQGFSGNTIYF
J: TRBJ2-5; V: TRBV11-1; D: -; size: -; DNA: TGTGCCAGCAGCTTTGCGGGGGCAGAGACCCAGTACTTC; CDR3: CASSFAGAETQYF
J: TRBJ2-7; V: TRBV7-9; D: TRBD1; size: -; DNA: TGTGCCAGCAGCTCACAGGGGGCTGAGCAGTACTTC; CDR3: CASSSQGAEQYF
J: TRBJ1-4; V: TRBV28; D: -; size: -; DNA: TGTGCCAGCAGTTTATCAGGGCGAAAGGGAAAAGAAAAACTGTTTTTT; CDR3: CASSLSGRKGKEKLFF
J: TRBJ2-7; V: TRBV5-1; D: TRBD2; size: once; DNA: TGCGCCAGCAGCCCGGACTTGGCTAGCGGTTCCTACGAGCAGTACTTC; CDR3: CASSPDLASGSYEQYF
J: TRBJ2-7; V: TRBV6-5; D: -; size: -; DNA: TGTGCCAGCAGGAACCAAGGAGTCGGCTCCTACGAGCAGTACTTC; CDR3: CASRNQGVGSYEQYF
J: TRBJ2-7; V: TRBV5-6; D: -; size: -; DNA: TGTGCCAGCAGCTTGGGCCTAGCGTCCTACGAGCAGTACTTC; CDR3: CASSLGLASYEQYF
J: TRBJ1-2; V: TRBV4-1; D: -; size: many; DNA: TGCGCCAGCAGCCAGTCCCGGGACTTGGGCTACACCTTC; CDR3: CASSQSRDLGYTF
J: TRBJ1-2; V: TRBV7-8; D: TRBD1; size: -; DNA: TGTGCCAGCAGCTTGGGGACAGGGGGGAACTATGGCTACACCTTC; CDR3: CASSLGTGGNYGYTF
J: TRBJ1-1; V: TRBV30; D: -; size: -; DNA: TGTGCATCAGACAGTGACACTTTTTGGGCTGAAGCTTTCTTT; CDR3: CASDSDTFWAEAFF
J: TRBJ2-5; V: TRBV28; D: TRBD2; size: -; DNA: TGTGCCAGCAGTTCCTCGCGGGGGGGCCGGGTGAGAGAGACCCAGTACTTC; CDR3: CASSSSRGGRVRETQYF
J: TRBJ1-5; V: TRBV4-2; D: -; size: -; DNA: TGTGCCAGCAGCCAAGATACGGGACAGCCCCAGCATTTT; CDR3: CASSQDTGQPQHF
J: TRBJ2-3; V: TRBV5-1; D: TRBD1; size: few; DNA: TGCGCCAGCAGAGTCCAGGGGGGCACAGATACGCAGTATTTT; CDR3: CASRVQGGTDTQYF
J: TRBJ1-5; V: TRBV18; D: TRBD1; size: once; DNA: TGTGCCAGCTCAGAGCGACAGGGGGCAACTCAGCCCCAGCATTTT; CDR3: CASSERQGATQPQHF
J: TRBJ1-3; V: TRBV28; D: TRBD1; size: -; DNA: TGTGCCAGCAGTCCCCCGGGACAGGGGGCTCTCTCTGGAAACACCATATATTTT; CDR3: CASSPPGQGALSGNTIYF
J: TRBJ2-3; V: TRBV7-2; D: -; size: few; DNA: TGTGCCAGCAGCCGTAGCGGAGGTACGCAGTATTTT; CDR3: CASSRSGGTQYF
J: TRBJ1-1; V: TRBV6-1; D: TRBD1; size: few; DNA: TGTGCCAGCAGTGAAGGGAGGGGGCTGGACACTGAAGCTTTCTTT; CDR3: CASSEGRGLDTEAFF
J: TRBJ1-1; V: TRBV12-2; D: -; size: -; DNA: TGTGCAAGTCGCTCGGGGGACAGGGAGGCTTTCTTT; CDR3: CASRSGDREAFF
J: TRBJ2-7; V: TRBV3-1/TRBV3-2; D: -; size: -; DNA: TGTGCCAGCAGCCAAGAAAGCAACCCCTACTACGAGCAGTACTTC; CDR3: CASSQESNPYYEQYF
J: TRBJ2-5; V: TRBV29-1; D: -; size: many; DNA: TGCAGCGTTGTTAGACTAGGAGAGACCCAGTACTTC; CDR3: CSVVRLGETQYF
J: TRBJ1-6; V: TRBV6-5; D: -; size: few; DNA: TGTGCCAGCAGTTTGGACAGCAATTCACCCCTCCACTTT; CDR3: CASSLDSNSPLHF
J: TRBJ1-4; V: TRBV30; D: TRBD1; size: -; DNA: TGTGCCTGGAGTCGGACAGGGGCTGAAAAACTGTTTTTT; CDR3: CAWSRTGAEKLFF
J: TRBJ2-1; V: TRBV7-2; D: TRBD2; size: -; DNA: TGTGCCAGCAGCTTCAGCGGGGGGGCTGTCAATGAGCAGTTCTTC; CDR3: CASSFSGGAVNEQFF
J: TRBJ2-7; V: TRBV28; D: TRBD2; size: few; DNA: TGTGCCAGCCATGCGAGCGGGAGGGGGCTATCGTACGAGCAGTACTTC; CDR3: CASHASGRGLSYEQYF